This TCR beta chain was found in a study of immune heterogeneity within non-small cell lung tumors. Looking at the study overall: There was 1 tumor not otherwise specified, along with approximately 9 non-squamous carcinomas and several squamous cell carcinomas. Notes on the study in general: Identical dominant CDR3 beta clonotypes showed recurrence across tumor sites within a patient, and site-unique high-frequency clones were also present.

Genomic DNA extracted from bulk tumor tissue served as template. A total of roughly 600 ng was used per sample. Multiple widely separated biopsies were taken from each primary tumor at surgery. The cohort was untreated, with newly diagnosed non-small cell lung cancer undergoing curative surgery. By share of the sample, this clonotype is medium-sized. Its antigen is unknown. Germline V gives CDR1 DFQATT, CDR2 SNEGSKA (reference sequence). This CDR3 is 16 amino acids long. Trimming at V came to 0 bases and at J to 0 bases, leaving 2 bases not matched to a gene. Using 32 V and 13 J primers, multiplex PCR amplified TCR beta CDR3. Using its own MiXCR run on the multiplex PCR reads, TCRdb lists one record per CDR3 protein. The table lists about 3,300 distinct CDR3 sequences, 50% to 65% of them singletons.

V gene TRBV20-1 combines with J gene TRBJ2-1, with 10 bases matching TRBD2. This TCR derives from a man in his sixties with non-small cell lung cancer. Source material: lung tumor tissue. CDR3 DNA: TGCAGTGCTAGAGAGGTAGCGGGAGGCTCCTACAATGAGCAGTTCTTC. The encoded protein is CSAREVAGGSYNEQFF.